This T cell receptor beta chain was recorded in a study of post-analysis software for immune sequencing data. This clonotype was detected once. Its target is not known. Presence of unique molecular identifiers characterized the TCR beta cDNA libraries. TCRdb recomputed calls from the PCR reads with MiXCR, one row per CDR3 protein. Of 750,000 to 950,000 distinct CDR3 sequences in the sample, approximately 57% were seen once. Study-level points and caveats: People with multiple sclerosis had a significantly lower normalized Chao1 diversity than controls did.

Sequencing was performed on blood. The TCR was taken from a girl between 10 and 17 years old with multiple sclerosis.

CDR3 sequence reads: CAGTKLEGVGTQYF. The CDR3 DNA sequence: TGTGCCGGCACCAAACTCGAGGGGGTAGGGACCCAGTACTTC. The chain employs TRBV12-3 or TRBV12-4 and TRBJ2-7; a weak D match, TRBD1 (6 bases). The better agreement between TRBJ2-5 and the DNA end casts doubt on the J call. The length of the CDR3 is 14 residues.